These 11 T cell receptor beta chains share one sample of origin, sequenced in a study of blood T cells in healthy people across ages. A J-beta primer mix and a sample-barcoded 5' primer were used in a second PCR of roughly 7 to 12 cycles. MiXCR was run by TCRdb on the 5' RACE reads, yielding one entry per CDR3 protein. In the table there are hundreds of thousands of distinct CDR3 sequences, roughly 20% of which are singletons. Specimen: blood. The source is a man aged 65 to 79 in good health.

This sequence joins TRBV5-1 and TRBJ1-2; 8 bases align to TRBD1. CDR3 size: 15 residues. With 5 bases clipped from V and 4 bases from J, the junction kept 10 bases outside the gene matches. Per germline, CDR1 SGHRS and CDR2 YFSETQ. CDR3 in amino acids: CASRPPQTGGYGYTF. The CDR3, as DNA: TGCGCCAGCAGACCACCCCAAACAGGGGGCTATGGCTACACCTTC.

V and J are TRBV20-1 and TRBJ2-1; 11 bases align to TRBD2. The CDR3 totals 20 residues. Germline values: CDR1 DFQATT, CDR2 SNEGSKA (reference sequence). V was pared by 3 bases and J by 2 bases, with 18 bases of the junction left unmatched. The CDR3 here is CSARSKAQLAGDLTYNEQFF. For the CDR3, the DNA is TGCAGTGCTAGGTCCAAAGCGCAACTAGCGGGAGACTTGACCTACAATGAGCAGTTCTTC.

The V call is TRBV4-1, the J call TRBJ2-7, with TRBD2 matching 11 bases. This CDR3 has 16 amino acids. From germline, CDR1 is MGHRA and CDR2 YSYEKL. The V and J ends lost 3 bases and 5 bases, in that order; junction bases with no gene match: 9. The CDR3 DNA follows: TGCGCCAGCAGCCAGGCTAGCGGGGGGTCTTCCCACGAGCAGTACTTC. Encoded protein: CASSQASGGSSHEQYF.

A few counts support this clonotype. The CDR3 loop reads CASSQPPAPDTQYF. CDR3 in DNA: TGCGCCAGCAGCCAACCGCCGGCTCCAGATACGCAGTATTTT. V is TRBV4-1 and J is TRBJ2-3; no reliable D call. The germline V gene has CDR1 MGHRA and CDR2 YSYEKL. V gave up 2 bases and J gave up 4 bases, with 10 bases separating them. This CDR3 contains 14 residues.

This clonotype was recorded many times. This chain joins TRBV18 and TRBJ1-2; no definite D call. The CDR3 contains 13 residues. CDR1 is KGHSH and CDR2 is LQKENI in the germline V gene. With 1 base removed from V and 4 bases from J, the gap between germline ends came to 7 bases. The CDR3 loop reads CASSPQGGYGYTF. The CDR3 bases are TGTGCCAGCTCACCACAGGGAGGCTATGGCTACACCTTC.

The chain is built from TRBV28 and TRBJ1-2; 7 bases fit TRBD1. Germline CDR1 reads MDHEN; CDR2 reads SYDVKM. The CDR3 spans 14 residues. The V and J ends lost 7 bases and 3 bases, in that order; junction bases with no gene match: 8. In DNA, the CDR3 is TGTGCCAGCACCTCGGACAGGCGGGACTATGGCTACACCTTC. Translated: CASTSDRRDYGYTF.

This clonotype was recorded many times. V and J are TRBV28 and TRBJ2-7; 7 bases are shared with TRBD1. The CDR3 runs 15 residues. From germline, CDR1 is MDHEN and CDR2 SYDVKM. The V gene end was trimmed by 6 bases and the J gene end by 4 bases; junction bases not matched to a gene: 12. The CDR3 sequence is CASSTPLDREYEQYF. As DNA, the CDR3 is TGTGCCAGCAGCACTCCACTCGACAGGGAATACGAGCAGTACTTC.

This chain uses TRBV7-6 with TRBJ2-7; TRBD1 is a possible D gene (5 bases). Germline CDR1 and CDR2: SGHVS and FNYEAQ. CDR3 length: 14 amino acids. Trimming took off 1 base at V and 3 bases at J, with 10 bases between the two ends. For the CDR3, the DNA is TGTGCCAGCAGCTTAGTGCAGGACAACTACGAGCAGTACTTC. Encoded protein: CASSLVQDNYEQYF.

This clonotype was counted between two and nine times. CDR3 region: CASSRDTRNQPQHF. The CDR3, as DNA: TGCGCCAGCAGCCGGGACACTCGCAATCAGCCCCAGCATTTT. The chain employs TRBV5-1 and TRBJ1-5, with D perhaps matching TRBD1 (6 bases). In germline, CDR1 is SGHRS, CDR2 YFSETQ. This CDR3 is 14 amino acids long. The germline V and J ends were trimmed by 4 bases and 2 bases, with 10 bases remaining between them. Together with reference TRBV5-1 and TRBJ1-5, the CDR3 gives the full variable domain: KAGVTQTPRYLIKTRGQQVTLSCSPISGHRSVSWYQQTPGQGLQFLFEYFSETQRNKGNFPGRFSGRQFSNSRSEMNVSTLELGDSALYLCASSRDTRNQPQHFGDGTRLSIL.

CDR3 amino acids: CASNGRGPETQYF. CDR3 coding DNA: TGTGCCAGTAATGGTCGTGGCCCGGAGACCCAGTACTTC. The chain joins TRBV19 to TRBJ2-5; D is undetermined. The V gene's germline CDR1 is LNHDA and CDR2 SQIVND (reference sequence). The CDR3 covers 13 residues. The ends were cut back, 7 bases at V and 5 bases at J, with 14 bases in the middle.

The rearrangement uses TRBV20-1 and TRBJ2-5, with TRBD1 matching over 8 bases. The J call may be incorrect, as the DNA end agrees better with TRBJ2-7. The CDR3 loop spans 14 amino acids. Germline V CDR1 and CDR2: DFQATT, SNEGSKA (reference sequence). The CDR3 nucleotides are TGCAGTGCTACCTCCGGGACAGGCGGTTACGAGCAGTACTTC. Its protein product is CSATSGTGGYEQYF.